The sequence of this T cell receptor beta chain was determined in a study of OX40 agonist ivuxolimab in advanced cancers. Across the study: Every 2 weeks, patients got intravenous ivuxolimab at one of six dose levels (0.01-10 mg/kg). Points from the study as a whole: Some patients without response likewise showed low normalized clonal expansion.

Turning to this clone: The antigen is unknown.

Clones were read by immunoSEQ multiplex PCR, and TCRdb kept only the in-frame ones, dropping some. This table has approximately 82,000 clones, around 87% appearing once. There are 15 residues in the CDR3. CDR1 and CDR2 (germline): SGHRS, YFSETQ. Trimming removed 4 bases at V and 3 bases at J, with 16 bases between. The receptor's source is an adult with an advanced solid tumor such as melanoma, head and neck, liver or kidney cancer. The sample in question was CD4+ or CD8+ T cells sorted from blood, obtained in a trial of the OX40 agonist ivuxolimab. The chain links TRBV5-1 to TRBJ1-2, with TRBD1 as a possible D gene (6 bases). The CDR3 region has the DNA TGCGCCAGCAGCCGCCTTGGGGGCCAGGACTATGGCTACACCTTC. It yields the protein CASSRLGGQDYGYTF.